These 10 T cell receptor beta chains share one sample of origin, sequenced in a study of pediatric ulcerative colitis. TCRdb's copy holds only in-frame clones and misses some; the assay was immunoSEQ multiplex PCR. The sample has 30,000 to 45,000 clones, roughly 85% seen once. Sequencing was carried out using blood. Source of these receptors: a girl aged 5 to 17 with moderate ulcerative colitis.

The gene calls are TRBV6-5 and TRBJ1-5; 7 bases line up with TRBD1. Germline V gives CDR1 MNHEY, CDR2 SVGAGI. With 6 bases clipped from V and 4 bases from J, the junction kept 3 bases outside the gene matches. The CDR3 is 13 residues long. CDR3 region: CASSPDRNQPQHF. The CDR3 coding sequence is TGTGCCAGCAGCCCGGACAGGAATCAGCCCCAGCATTTT.

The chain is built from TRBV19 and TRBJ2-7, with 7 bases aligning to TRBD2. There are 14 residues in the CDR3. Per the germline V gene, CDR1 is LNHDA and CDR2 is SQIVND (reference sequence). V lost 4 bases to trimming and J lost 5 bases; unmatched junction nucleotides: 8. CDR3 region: CASSKPGLLDEQYF. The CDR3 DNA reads TGTGCCAGTAGTAAACCGGGACTACTCGACGAGCAGTACTTC.

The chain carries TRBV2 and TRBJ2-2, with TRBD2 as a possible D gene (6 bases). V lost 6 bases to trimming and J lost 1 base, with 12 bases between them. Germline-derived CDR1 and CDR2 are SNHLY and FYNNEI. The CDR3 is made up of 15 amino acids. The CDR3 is CASSRDSLNTGELFF. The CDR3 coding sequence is TGTGCCAGCAGCAGGGACTCCCTGAACACCGGGGAGCTGTTTTTT.

The CDR3 protein is CASSIFGEHNEQFF. Written as DNA, the CDR3 is TGTGCCAGTAGTATCTTCGGCGAGCACAATGAGCAGTTCTTC. The V and J genes are TRBV19 and TRBJ2-1; D is uncertain. The germline V gene has CDR1 LNHDA and CDR2 SQIVND (reference sequence). V was pared by 3 bases and J by 5 bases, with 11 bases between. The CDR3 is made up of 14 amino acids.

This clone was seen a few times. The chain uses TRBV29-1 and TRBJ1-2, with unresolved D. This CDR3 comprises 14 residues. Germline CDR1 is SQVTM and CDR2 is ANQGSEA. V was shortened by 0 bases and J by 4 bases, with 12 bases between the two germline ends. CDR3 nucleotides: TGCAGCGTTGAAGATCCGGCCGGAAGCTATGGCTACACCTTC. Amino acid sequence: CSVEDPAGSYGYTF.

The CDR3, as DNA: TGTGCCAGCAGCTTACCCCAGACAGTCGTCGACTATGGCTACACCTTC. Amino acid sequence: CASSLPQTVVDYGYTF. V gene TRBV7-9 combines with J gene TRBJ1-2; D perhaps matches TRBD1 (5 bases). Trimming removed 2 bases from V and 3 bases from J, with 16 bases in between. Per the germline V gene, CDR1 is SEHNR and CDR2 is FQNEAQ (reference sequence). The CDR3 spans 16 residues.

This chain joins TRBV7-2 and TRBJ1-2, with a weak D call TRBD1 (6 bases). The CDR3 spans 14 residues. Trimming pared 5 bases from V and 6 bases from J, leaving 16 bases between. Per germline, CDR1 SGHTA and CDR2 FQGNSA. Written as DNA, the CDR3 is TGTGCCAGCAGCCCCCCGGACGGGGGCGATGGCTACACCTTC. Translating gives CASSPPDGGDGYTF.

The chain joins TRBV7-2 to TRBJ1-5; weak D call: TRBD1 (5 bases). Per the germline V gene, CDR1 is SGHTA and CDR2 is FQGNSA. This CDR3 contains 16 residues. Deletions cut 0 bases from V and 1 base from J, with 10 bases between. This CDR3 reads CASSLAGGPSNQPQHF. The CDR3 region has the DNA TGTGCCAGCAGCTTAGCGGGGGGTCCGAGCAATCAGCCCCAGCATTTT. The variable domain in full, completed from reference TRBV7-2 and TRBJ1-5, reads GAGVSQSPSNKVTEKGKDVELRCDPISGHTALYWYRQSLGQGLEFLIYFQGNSAPDKSGLPSDRFSAERTGGSVSTLTIQRTQQEDSAVYLCASSLAGGPSNQPQHFGDGTRLSIL.

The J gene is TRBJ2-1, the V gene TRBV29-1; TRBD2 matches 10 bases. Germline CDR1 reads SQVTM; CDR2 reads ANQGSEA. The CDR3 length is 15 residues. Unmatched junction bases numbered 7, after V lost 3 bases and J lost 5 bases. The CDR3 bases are TGCAGCGTTGATAGTCCTCTAGCGGGGGACAATGAGCAGTTCTTC. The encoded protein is CSVDSPLAGDNEQFF.

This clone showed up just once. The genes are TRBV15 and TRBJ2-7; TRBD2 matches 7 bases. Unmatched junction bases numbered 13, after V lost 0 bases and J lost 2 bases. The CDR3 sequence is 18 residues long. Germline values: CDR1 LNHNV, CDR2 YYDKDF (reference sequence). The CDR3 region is CATSRDLSGTLGAYEQYF. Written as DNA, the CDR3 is TGTGCCACCAGCAGAGATCTGAGCGGGACCCTCGGGGCCTACGAGCAGTACTTC.